Presented here are 30 T cell receptor beta chains from one specimen sequenced in a study of shared clonotypes between healthy human individuals. The method was immunoSEQ multiplex PCR; TCRdb's version includes in-frame clones alone and lacks a portion of them. The table shows millions of clones, with 90% to 95% occurring only once. The source material was naive CD4+ T cells sorted from blood. Stated subset: CD45RA+ positively selected. These receptor sequences come from a man younger than 35 in good health.

The rearrangement links TRBV5-8 to TRBJ1-4; 7 nucleotides match TRBD1. With V trimmed by 4 bases and J by 7 bases, 13 bases remained unmatched. CDR1 is SGHTS and CDR2 is YDEGEE in the germline V gene. This CDR3 has 16 amino acids. The CDR3 nucleotides are TGTGCCAGCAGCATACAGGGGATAGGGAGTAGTGAAAAACTGTTTTTT. As protein: CASSIQGIGSSEKLFF. The entire variable domain, with the rest obtained from reference TRBV5-8 and TRBJ1-4, is as follows: EAGVTQSPTHLIKTRGQQATLRCSPISGHTSVYWYQQALGLGLQFLLWYDEGEERNRGNFPPRFSGRQFPNYSSELNVNALELEDSALYLCASSIQGIGSSEKLFFGSGTQLSVL.

This chain connects TRBV5-4 to TRBJ2-7, with D perhaps given as TRBD1 or TRBD2 (5 bases each). V shed 4 bases and J shed 2 bases, with 13 bases lying between them. The CDR3 extends over 14 amino acids. CDR1 SGHNT and CDR2 YYREEE come from the germline V gene (reference sequence). CDR3 sequence (DNA): TGTGCCAGCAGCCGGGGCAGGGAGCCCTACGAGCAGTACTTC. Residues: CASSRGREPYEQYF.

The chain joins TRBV5-1 to TRBJ1-2, with D possibly TRBD1 on 5 matching bases. Trimming cost V 2 bases and J 6 bases, with 8 bases left between them. The CDR3 is made up of 12 amino acids. In germline, CDR1 is SGHRS, CDR2 YFSETQ. This CDR3 is CASSFDSNGYTF. CDR3 coding DNA: TGCGCCAGCAGCTTCGACAGCAATGGCTACACCTTC.

As concerns this clone: A much larger clone lies a single base off, so this may be a read error. Other nucleotide sequences from this sample produce the same CDR3. V and J are TRBV18 and TRBJ2-5; D possibly corresponds to TRBD2 (5 bases). The CDR3 sequence is 13 residues long. The germline gives CDR1 KGHSH, CDR2 LQKENI. CDR3 DNA: TGCGCCAGCTCACCACGGGGTCAAGAGACCCAGTACTTC. Translation: CASSPRGQETQYF.

The chain joins TRBV6-5 to TRBJ1-2, with 9 bases lining up with TRBD1. Per the germline V gene, CDR1 is MNHEY and CDR2 is SVGAGI. Trimming cost V 6 bases and J 7 bases; bases outside gene matches: 9. The CDR3 is 14 residues long. The CDR3 sequence is CASSTGGASPGYTF. In nucleotides, the CDR3 is TGTGCCAGCAGCACAGGGGGCGCATCCCCTGGCTACACCTTC.

The chain has TRBV5-4 and TRBJ2-5; tentatively, D is TRBD2 (6 bases). Germline values: CDR1 SGHNT, CDR2 YYREEE (reference sequence). The V end was cut by 4 bases, the J end by 5 bases, with 15 bases between. This CDR3 contains 14 residues. The CDR3 sequence: CASSPRPGVETQYF. The CDR3 DNA is TGTGCCAGCAGCCCGCGCCCGGGGGTTGAGACCCAGTACTTC.

The rearrangement joins TRBV7-3 to TRBJ2-2; 9 bases are a match to TRBD1. This CDR3 region has 16 residues. J lost 2 bases, V lost 5 bases, and 6 bases had no gene match. Germline loops: CDR1 SGHTA, CDR2 FQGTGA. CDR3 DNA: TGTGCCAGCAGCCCAGACAGGGGGTTTAACACCGGGGAGCTGTTTTTT. Its protein product is CASSPDRGFNTGELFF.

The chain carries TRBV5-4 and TRBJ1-1, with D perhaps matching TRBD1 (5 bases). V was shortened by 0 bases and J by 0 bases, with 12 bases between the two germline ends. The germline gives CDR1 SGHNT, CDR2 YYREEE (reference sequence). There are 16 residues in the CDR3. CDR3 in DNA: TGTGCCAGCAGCTTGGCCGCGGGGCAAATGAACACTGAAGCTTTCTTT. Translated: CASSLAAGQMNTEAFF.

This clone has more than one count but fewer than ten. The rearrangement joins TRBV6-5 to TRBJ1-5; tentative D call: TRBD1 (5 bases). This CDR3 is built from 15 residues. Germline CDR1 reads MNHEY; CDR2 reads SVGAGI. Trimming took off 3 bases at V and 7 bases at J, with 16 bases between the two ends. The CDR3 nucleotides are TGTGCCAGCAGTTATTCCCCGGGGCTGGGGCAGCCCCAGCATTTT. Its translation is CASSYSPGLGQPQHF.

V and J are TRBV5-1 and TRBJ1-6; D may be TRBD1 (6 bases). The V end lost 3 bases, the J end lost 0 bases, and 13 bases lay between the germline ends. The V gene's germline CDR1 is SGHRS and CDR2 YFSETQ. This CDR3 has 17 amino acids. The CDR3 sequence: CASSSGQPISYNSPLHF. The CDR3 coding sequence is TGCGCCAGCAGCTCGGGACAACCGATCTCCTATAATTCACCCCTCCACTTT. The entire variable domain, with the rest obtained from reference TRBV5-1 and TRBJ1-6, is as follows: KAGVTQTPRYLIKTRGQQVTLSCSPISGHRSVSWYQQTPGQGLQFLFEYFSETQRNKGNFPGRFSGRQFSNSRSEMNVSTLELGDSALYLCASSSGQPISYNSPLHFGNGTRLTVT.

V and J are TRBV5-4 and TRBJ2-7; no clear D. Trimming removed 7 bases at V and 3 bases at J, with 17 bases between. This CDR3 is built from 14 residues. Per germline, CDR1 SGHNT and CDR2 YYREEE (reference sequence). This CDR3 is CASSPGVFDYEQYF. DNA of the CDR3: TGTGCCAGCTCCCCCGGTGTATTTGACTACGAGCAGTACTTC.

The chain recombines TRBV30 with TRBJ1-3; D unresolved. The V gene's germline CDR1 is GTSNPN and CDR2 SVGIG (reference sequence). Trimming removed 3 bases at V and 6 bases at J, with 6 bases between. The CDR3 covers 11 residues. Written as DNA, the CDR3 is TGTGCCTGGAGCGACCAAAACACCATATATTTT. Its translation is CAWSDQNTIYF.

In this sample, this clone turned up once. This chain uses TRBV7-9 with TRBJ2-1; D gene unclear. Germline assignment: CDR1 SEHNR and CDR2 FQNEAQ (reference sequence). Deletions cut 5 bases from V and 4 bases from J, with 27 bases between. The CDR3 is 19 residues long. CDR3 sequence (DNA): TGTGCCAGCAGCCCGACACTGGGTGCAAAAAACAGTTTATACAATGAGCAGTTCTTC. Its protein is CASSPTLGAKNSLYNEQFF.

The rearrangement links TRBV4-3 to TRBJ2-2; the match to TRBD2 covers 8 bases. This CDR3 region has 15 residues. The V gene's germline CDR1 is LGHNA and CDR2 YSLEER. Germline trimming cut 8 bases from V and 2 bases from J; bases unmatched to any gene: 7. The CDR3 DNA reads TGCGCCAGCCGGAGGGCGGGAGGTAACACCGGGGAGCTGTTTTTT. Protein sequence: CASRRAGGNTGELFF.

The chain uses TRBV5-4 and TRBJ2-7, with D possibly TRBD2 on 6 matching bases. CDR3 size: 15 residues. V lost 0 bases, J lost 9 bases, and 19 bases lay in between. In germline, CDR1 is SGHNT, CDR2 YYREEE (reference sequence). In DNA, the CDR3 is TGTGCCAGCAGCTTGGGCGGGGCCAACTACGAGCGGCAGTACTTC. This encodes CASSLGGANYERQYF.

This clone has just one count. The V and J genes are TRBV30 and TRBJ1-6; D is possibly TRBD1 (5 bases). The V end was cut by 5 bases, the J end by 9 bases, with 17 bases between. The CDR3 is made up of 14 amino acids. Germline V CDR1 and CDR2: GTSNPN, SVGIG (reference sequence). DNA for the CDR3: TGTGCCTGGTCCTATCCGGGGCCCCTTTCACCCCTCCACTTT. Translation: CAWSYPGPLSPLHF.

About this clone: This CDR3 is also generated by other DNA sequences in the sample. The rearrangement links TRBV10-1 to TRBJ2-7, with D perhaps matching TRBD2 (6 bases). This CDR3 has 13 amino acids. Trimming stripped 2 bases from V and 6 bases from J, with 11 bases between. The germline V gene encodes CDR1 WNHNN and CDR2 SYGVQD (reference sequence). The CDR3 coding sequence is TGCGCCAGCAGTGAGGGGGCGCGGGGCGAGCAGTACTTC. This gives the protein CASSEGARGEQYF.

The rearrangement joins TRBV10-3 to TRBJ1-5; 11 bases align to TRBD1. Losses at the gene ends were 2 bases for V and 2 bases for J; bases not matched to a gene: 2. Per the germline V gene, CDR1 is ENHRY and CDR2 is SYGVKD. The CDR3 is 16 amino acids. The CDR3 region is CAISEGGQGGNQPQHF. The CDR3 DNA follows: TGTGCCATCAGTGAGGGGGGACAGGGGGGCAATCAGCCCCAGCATTTT.

This rearrangement joins TRBV6-6 to TRBJ2-1; D is possibly TRBD2 (5 bases). The CDR3 runs 16 residues. The V and J ends lost 7 bases and 5 bases respectively, with 21 bases between them. Per germline, CDR1 MNHNY and CDR2 SVGAGI (reference sequence). The CDR3 region has the DNA TGTGCCAGCAAGGACTTTGACTTTTTCGCGGACAATGAGCAGTTCTTC. It yields the protein CASKDFDFFADNEQFF.

The CDR3 nucleotides read TGTGCCAGCAACGCGAACACCGGGGAGCTGTTTTTT. This sequence encodes CASNANTGELFF. The rearrangement links TRBV9 to TRBJ2-2; no clear D gene. The CDR3 is 12 amino acids. V was pared by 6 bases and J by 0 bases, with 3 bases between. Looked up from germline, CDR1 is SGDLS and CDR2 is YYNGEE.

In DNA, the CDR3 is TGTGCCAGCAGTTACCTTAGGACAGTATCGGATTCACCCCTCCACTTT. Residues: CASSYLRTVSDSPLHF. The chain recombines TRBV6-5 with TRBJ1-6, with D tentatively TRBD1 (6 bases). CDR1 and CDR2 from the germline V gene are MNHEY and SVGAGI. V gave up 2 bases and J gave up 8 bases, with 16 bases separating them. The CDR3 sequence is 16 residues long.

The chain has TRBV29-1 and TRBJ2-5, with unresolved D. Germline CDR1 reads SQVTM; CDR2 reads ANQGSEA. V lost 2 bases and J 7 bases, leaving 11 bases between the germline ends. The CDR3 covers 12 residues. The DNA of the CDR3 is TGCAGCGTTGAAAACTTCCCAGGGACCCAGTACTTC. This codes for CSVENFPGTQYF.

The chain couples TRBV19 to TRBJ1-1; D call uncertain. The V gene's germline CDR1 is LNHDA and CDR2 SQIVND (reference sequence). CDR3 size: 13 residues. Trimming left V 5 bases short and J 0 bases short, with 7 bases between. In nucleotides, the CDR3 is TGTGCCAGTAGTTGGGCAGTGAACACTGAAGCTTTCTTT. Translating gives CASSWAVNTEAFF.

The chain couples TRBV29-1 to TRBJ1-4, with D possibly TRBD1 on 6 matching bases. With 5 bases removed from V and 0 bases from J, the gap between germline ends came to 13 bases. The germline CDR1 and CDR2 sequences are SQVTM and ANQGSEA. This CDR3 has 15 amino acids. The CDR3 spells CSVPGTSATNEKLFF. The CDR3 DNA reads TGCAGCGTTCCCGGGACATCCGCAACTAATGAAAAACTGTTTTTT.

This rearrangement joins TRBV10-3 to TRBJ2-3; D possibly corresponds to TRBD2 (6 bases). The CDR3 has 18 residues. Germline CDR1 reads ENHRY; CDR2 reads SYGVKD. V was cut by 5 bases and J by 0 bases, with 21 bases left in between. The CDR3 reads CAISQGTGLQLSTDTQYF. The CDR3 DNA reads as TGTGCCATCAGTCAGGGAACGGGACTGCAGCTTAGCACAGATACGCAGTATTTT.

The chain combines TRBV30 with TRBJ2-7; 9 bases are shared with TRBD1. This CDR3 has 13 amino acids. Germline loops: CDR1 GTSNPN, CDR2 SVGIG (reference sequence). J lost 3 bases, V lost 1 base, and 1 base had no gene match. CDR3 sequence (DNA): TGTGCCTGGAGTGCGGGACAGGGCTACGAGCAGTACTTC. It yields the protein CAWSAGQGYEQYF.

The chain links TRBV10-2 to TRBJ2-7; D is undetermined. The CDR3 consists of 13 residues. V was trimmed by 10 bases and J by 2 bases, leaving 15 bases between them. Germline loops: CDR1 WSHSY, CDR2 SAAADI. The CDR3 nucleotides are TGCGCCACCACCGGAGTGGAACCCTACGAGCAGTACTTC. This sequence encodes CATTGVEPYEQYF.

This chain uses TRBV6-1 with TRBJ1-6, with D unresolved. Germline values: CDR1 MNHNS, CDR2 SASEGT. The ends were cut back, 7 bases at V and 1 base at J, with 11 bases in the middle. This CDR3 contains 15 residues. The CDR3: CASIEGWSYNSPLHF. CDR3 DNA: TGTGCCAGCATAGAGGGCTGGTCCTATAATTCACCCCTCCACTTT.

Of note for this clone: The same CDR3 also results from other DNA sequences found in this sample. This chain links TRBV30 with TRBJ1-6; D uncertain. This CDR3 region has 13 residues. The germline V and J ends were trimmed by 3 bases and 0 bases, with 3 bases remaining between them. Germline assignment: CDR1 GTSNPN and CDR2 SVGIG (reference sequence). DNA of the CDR3: TGTGCCTGGAGAAGCTCCTATAATTCACCCCTCCACTTT. Translating gives CAWRSSYNSPLHF.

This sequence joins TRBV6-6 and TRBJ1-2; weak D call: TRBD1 (5 bases). With 3 bases removed from V and 4 bases from J, the gap between germline ends came to 15 bases. Germline V lookup: CDR1 MNHNY, CDR2 SVGAGI (reference sequence). The CDR3 has 15 amino acids. This CDR3 is CASSYRSGNAYGYTF. The CDR3 DNA follows: TGTGCCAGCAGTTATAGGTCAGGGAACGCCTATGGCTACACCTTC.